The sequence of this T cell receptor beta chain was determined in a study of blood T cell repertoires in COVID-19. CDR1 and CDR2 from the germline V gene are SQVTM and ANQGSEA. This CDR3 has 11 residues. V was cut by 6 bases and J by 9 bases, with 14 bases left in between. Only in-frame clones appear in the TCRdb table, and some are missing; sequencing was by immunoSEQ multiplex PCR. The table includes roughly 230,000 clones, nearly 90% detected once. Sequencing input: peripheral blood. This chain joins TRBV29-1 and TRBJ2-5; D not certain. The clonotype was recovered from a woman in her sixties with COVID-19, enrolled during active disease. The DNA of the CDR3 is TGCAGCGTGGAACTTGGGCGAGCCCAGTACTTC. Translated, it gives CSVELGRAQYF.